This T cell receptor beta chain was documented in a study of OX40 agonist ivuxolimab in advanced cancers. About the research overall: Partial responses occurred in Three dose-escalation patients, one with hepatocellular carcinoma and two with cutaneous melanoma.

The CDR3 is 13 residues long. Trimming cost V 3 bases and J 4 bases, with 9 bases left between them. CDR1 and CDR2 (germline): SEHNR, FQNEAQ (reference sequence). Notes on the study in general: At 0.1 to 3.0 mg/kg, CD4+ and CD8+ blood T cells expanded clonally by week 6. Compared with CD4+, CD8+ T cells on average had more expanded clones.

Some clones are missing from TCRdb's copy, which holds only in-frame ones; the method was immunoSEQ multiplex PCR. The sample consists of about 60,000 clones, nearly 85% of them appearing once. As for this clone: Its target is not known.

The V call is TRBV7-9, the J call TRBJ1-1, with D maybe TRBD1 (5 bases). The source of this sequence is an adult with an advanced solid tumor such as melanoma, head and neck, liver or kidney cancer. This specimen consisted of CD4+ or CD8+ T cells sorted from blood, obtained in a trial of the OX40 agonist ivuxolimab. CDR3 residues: CASSLGVGTEAFF. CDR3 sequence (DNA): TGTGCCAGCAGCTTGGGGGTTGGCACTGAAGCTTTCTTT.